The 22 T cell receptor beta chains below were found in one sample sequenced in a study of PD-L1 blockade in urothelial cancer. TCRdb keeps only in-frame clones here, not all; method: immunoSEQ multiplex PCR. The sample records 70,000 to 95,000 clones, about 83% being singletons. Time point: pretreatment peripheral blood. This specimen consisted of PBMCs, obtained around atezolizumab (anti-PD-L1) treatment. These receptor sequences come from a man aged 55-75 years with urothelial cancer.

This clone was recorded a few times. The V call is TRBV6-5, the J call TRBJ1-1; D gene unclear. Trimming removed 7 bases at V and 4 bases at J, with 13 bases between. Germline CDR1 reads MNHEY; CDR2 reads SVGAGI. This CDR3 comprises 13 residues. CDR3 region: CASTSRYGTEAFF. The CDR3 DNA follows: TGTGCCAGCACCTCTCGCTATGGCACTGAAGCTTTCTTT.

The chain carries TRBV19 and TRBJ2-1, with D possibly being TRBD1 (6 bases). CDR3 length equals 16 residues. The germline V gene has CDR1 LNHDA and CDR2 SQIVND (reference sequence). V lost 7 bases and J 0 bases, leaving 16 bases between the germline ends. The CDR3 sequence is CASKDEGEISYNEQFF. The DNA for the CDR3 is TGTGCCAGTAAGGACGAGGGGGAGATCTCCTACAATGAGCAGTTCTTC.

CDR3 amino acids: CASSESQGNIQYF. The CDR3, as DNA: TGTGCCAGCAGTGAATCGCAGGGAAACATTCAGTACTTC. The rearrangement uses TRBV2 and TRBJ2-4; D may be TRBD1 (5 bases). CDR3 size: 13 residues. Germline CDR1 is SNHLY and CDR2 is FYNNEI. Between the trimmed V and J ends, which lost 2 bases and 6 bases, there was a span of 8 bases.

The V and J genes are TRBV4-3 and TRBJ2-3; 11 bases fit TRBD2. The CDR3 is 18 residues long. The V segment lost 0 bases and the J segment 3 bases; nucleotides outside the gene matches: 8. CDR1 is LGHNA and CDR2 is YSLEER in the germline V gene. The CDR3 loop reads CASSQEVAGGPATDTQYF. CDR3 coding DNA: TGCGCCAGCAGCCAAGAAGTAGCGGGAGGGCCCGCGACAGATACGCAGTATTTT.

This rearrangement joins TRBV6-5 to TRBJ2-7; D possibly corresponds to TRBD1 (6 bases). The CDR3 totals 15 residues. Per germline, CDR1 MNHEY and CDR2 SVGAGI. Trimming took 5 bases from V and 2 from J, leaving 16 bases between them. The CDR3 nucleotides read TGTGCCAGCAGTCGATACAGGGTAGGAGCCTACGAGCAGTACTTC. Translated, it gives CASSRYRVGAYEQYF.

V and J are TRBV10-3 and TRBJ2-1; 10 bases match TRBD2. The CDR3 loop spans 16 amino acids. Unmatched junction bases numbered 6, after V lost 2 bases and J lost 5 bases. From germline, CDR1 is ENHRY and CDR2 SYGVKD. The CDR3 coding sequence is TGTGCCATCAGTGAGGGAGCGGGGGGGCCGAACAATGAGCAGTTCTTC. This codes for CAISEGAGGPNNEQFF.

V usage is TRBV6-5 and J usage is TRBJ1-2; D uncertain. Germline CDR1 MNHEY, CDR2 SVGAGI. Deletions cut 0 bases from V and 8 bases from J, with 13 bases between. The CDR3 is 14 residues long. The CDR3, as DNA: TGTGCCAGCAGTTACTCTCTAAGTCCTCGAGGCTACACCTTC. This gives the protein CASSYSLSPRGYTF.

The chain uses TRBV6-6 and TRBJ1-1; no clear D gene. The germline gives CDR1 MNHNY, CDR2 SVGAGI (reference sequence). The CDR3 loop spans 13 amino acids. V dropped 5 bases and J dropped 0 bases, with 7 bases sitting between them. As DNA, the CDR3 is TGTGCCAGCAGTCTACTTATGAACACTGAAGCTTTCTTT. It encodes CASSLLMNTEAFF.

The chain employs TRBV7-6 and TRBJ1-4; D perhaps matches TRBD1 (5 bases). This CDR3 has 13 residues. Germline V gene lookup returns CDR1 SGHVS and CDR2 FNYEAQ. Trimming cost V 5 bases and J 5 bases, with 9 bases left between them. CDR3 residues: CASSRTGNEKLFF. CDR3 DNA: TGTGCCAGCAGCCGTACAGGAAATGAAAAACTGTTTTTT.

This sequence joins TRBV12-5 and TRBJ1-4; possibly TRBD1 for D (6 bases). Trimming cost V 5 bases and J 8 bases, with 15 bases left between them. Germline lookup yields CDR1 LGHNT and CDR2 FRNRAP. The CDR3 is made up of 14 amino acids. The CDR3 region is CASGPGHDGEKLFF. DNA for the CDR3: TGTGCTAGTGGTCCGGGACACGACGGGGAAAAACTGTTTTTT.

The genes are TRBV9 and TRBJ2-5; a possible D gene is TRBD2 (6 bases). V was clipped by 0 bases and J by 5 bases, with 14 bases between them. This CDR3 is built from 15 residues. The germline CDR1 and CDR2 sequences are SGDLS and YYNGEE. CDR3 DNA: TGTGCCAGCAGCGTAGGTCCGGGGGAGGAGGAGACCCAGTACTTC. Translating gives CASSVGPGEEETQYF.

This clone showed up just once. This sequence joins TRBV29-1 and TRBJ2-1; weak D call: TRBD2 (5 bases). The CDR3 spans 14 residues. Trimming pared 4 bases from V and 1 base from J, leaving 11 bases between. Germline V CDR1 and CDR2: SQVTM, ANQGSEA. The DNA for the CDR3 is TGCAGCGTTGTTGCGGGTTTTTCCTACAATGAGCAGTTCTTC. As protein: CSVVAGFSYNEQFF.

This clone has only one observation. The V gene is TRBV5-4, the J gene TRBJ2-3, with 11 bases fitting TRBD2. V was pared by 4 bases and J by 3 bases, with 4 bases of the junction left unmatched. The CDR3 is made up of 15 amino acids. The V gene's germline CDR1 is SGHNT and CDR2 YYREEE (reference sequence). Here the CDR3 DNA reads TGTGCCAGCAGCCGTACTAGCGGGAGTACAGATACGCAGTATTTT. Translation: CASSRTSGSTDTQYF.

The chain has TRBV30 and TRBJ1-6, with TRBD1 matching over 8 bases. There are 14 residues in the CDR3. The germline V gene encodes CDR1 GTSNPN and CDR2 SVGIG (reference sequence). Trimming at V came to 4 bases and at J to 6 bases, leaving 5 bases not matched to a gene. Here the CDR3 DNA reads TGTGCCTGGATTCCGGGACAGGCTAATTCACCCCTCCACTTT. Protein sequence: CAWIPGQANSPLHF. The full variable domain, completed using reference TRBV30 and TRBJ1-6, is SQTIHQWPATLVQPVGSPLSLECTVEGTSNPNLYWYRQAAGRGLQLLFYSVGIGQISSEVPQNLSASRPQDRQFILSSKKLLLSDSGFYLCAWIPGQANSPLHFGNGTRLTVT.

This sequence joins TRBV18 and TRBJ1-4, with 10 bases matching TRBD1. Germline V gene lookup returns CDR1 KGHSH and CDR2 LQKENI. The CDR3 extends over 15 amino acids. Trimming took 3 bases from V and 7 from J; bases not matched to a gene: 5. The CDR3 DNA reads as TGTGCCAGCTCACCCTCGACAGGGGGCGGTGAAAAACTGTTTTTT. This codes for CASSPSTGGGEKLFF. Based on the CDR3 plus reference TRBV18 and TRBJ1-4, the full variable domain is NAGVMQNPRHLVRRRGQEARLRCSPMKGHSHVYWYRQLPEEGLKFMVYLQKENIIDESGMPKERFSAEFPKEGPSILRIQQVVRGDSAAYFCASSPSTGGGEKLFFGSGTQLSVL.

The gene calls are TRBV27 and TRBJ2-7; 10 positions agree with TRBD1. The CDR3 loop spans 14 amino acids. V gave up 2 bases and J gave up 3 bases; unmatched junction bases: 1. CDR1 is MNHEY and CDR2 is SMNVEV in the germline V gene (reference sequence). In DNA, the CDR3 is TGTGCCAGCAGTTTACGGGACAGGGGCTACGAGCAGTACTTC. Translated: CASSLRDRGYEQYF.

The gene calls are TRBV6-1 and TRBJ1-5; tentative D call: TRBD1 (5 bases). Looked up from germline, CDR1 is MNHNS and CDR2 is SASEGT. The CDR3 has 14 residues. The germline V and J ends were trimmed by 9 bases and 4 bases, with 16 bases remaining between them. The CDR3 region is CASRDFSRNQPQHF. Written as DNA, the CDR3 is TGTGCCAGTAGGGACTTCTCTAGGAATCAGCCCCAGCATTTT.

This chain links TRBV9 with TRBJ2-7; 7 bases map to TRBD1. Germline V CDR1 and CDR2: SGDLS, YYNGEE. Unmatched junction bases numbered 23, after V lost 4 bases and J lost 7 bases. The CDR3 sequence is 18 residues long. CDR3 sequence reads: CASSSHKDRPLRGGEQYF. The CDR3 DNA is TGTGCCAGCAGCTCACACAAGGACAGGCCTCTCCGAGGGGGAGAGCAGTACTTC.

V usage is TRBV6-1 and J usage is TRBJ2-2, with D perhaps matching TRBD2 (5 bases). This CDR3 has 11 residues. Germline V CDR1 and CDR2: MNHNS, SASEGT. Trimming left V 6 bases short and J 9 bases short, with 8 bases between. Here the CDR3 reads CASREVRELFF. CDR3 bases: TGTGCCAGCAGGGAGGTACGGGAGCTGTTTTTT.

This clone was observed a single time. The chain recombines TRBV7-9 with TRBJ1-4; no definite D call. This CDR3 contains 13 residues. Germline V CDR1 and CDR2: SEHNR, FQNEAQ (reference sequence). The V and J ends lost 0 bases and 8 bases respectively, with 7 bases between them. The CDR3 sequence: CASSLALGEKLFF. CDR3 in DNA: TGTGCCAGCAGCTTAGCGCTAGGCGAAAAACTGTTTTTT. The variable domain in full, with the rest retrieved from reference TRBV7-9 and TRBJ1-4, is DTGVSQNPRHKITKRGQNVTFRCDPISEHNRLYWYRQTLGQGPEFLTYFQNEAQLEKSRLLSDRFSAERPKGSFSTLEIQRTEQGDSAMYLCASSLALGEKLFFGSGTQLSVL.

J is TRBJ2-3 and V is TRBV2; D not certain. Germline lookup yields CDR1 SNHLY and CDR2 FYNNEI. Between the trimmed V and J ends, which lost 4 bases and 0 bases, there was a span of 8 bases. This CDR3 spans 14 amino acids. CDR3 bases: TGTGCCAGCAGTGGGCAGGTTAGCACAGATACGCAGTATTTT. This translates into CASSGQVSTDTQYF.

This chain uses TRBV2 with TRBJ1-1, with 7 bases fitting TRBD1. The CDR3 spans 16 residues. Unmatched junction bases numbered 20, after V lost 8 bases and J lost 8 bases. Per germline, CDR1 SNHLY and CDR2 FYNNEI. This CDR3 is CASSGVGATTGREAFF. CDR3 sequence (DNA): TGTGCCAGCTCGGGGGTTGGGGCAACGACAGGGAGGGAAGCTTTCTTT. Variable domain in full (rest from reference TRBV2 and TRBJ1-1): EPEVTQTPSHQVTQMGQEVILRCVPISNHLYFYWYRQILGQKVEFLVSFYNNEISEKSEIFDDQFSVERPDGSNFTLKIRSTKLEDSAMYFCASSGVGATTGREAFFGQGTRLTVV.